Below, one T cell receptor (beta chain) is given with its context. The target antigen is unknown. The table came from immunoSEQ multiplex PCR; TCRdb's copy has only in-frame clones and leaves some out. The sample lists 120,000 or so clones, less than 95% occurring once. Pooling of second doses given at about 4 or about 12 weeks was done. V was shortened by 3 bases and J by 0 bases, with 7 bases between the two germline ends. The germline V gene encodes CDR1 SGDLS and CDR2 YYNGEE. CDR3 length: 14 residues. This entry is derived from a study of T cell responses to AZD1222 COVID-19 vaccine. Study-level results: Spike-specific TCR repertoires showed rising breadth and depth after two AZD1222 doses. It was only after the peak T cell response that any repertoires were sampled. Seropositive at baseline were only a handful of AZD1222 recipients.

The sequencing used peripheral blood, collected 28 days after the second AZD1222 dose. The receptor was isolated from an adult who received the AZD1222 COVID-19 vaccine. The chain recombines TRBV9 with TRBJ1-3; the D is unclear. CDR3 nucleotide sequence: TGTGCCAGCAGCGAAAGTTACTCTGGAAACACCATATATTTT. Its protein product is CASSESYSGNTIYF.